Below, 9 T cell receptor beta chains from the same sample are listed, as sequenced in a study of blood T cells in healthy people across ages. A sample-barcoded 5' primer and a J-beta primer mix were used in a second PCR of about 7 to 12 cycles. TCRdb recomputed calls from the 5' RACE reads with MiXCR, one row per CDR3 protein. The table records some 1.5 million distinct CDR3 sequences, approximately 39% of them present only once. Material for sequencing was blood. Every receptor here comes from a woman between 18 and 30 years old in good health.

The V and J genes are TRBV7-2 and TRBJ1-6; D unclear. V dropped 5 bases and J dropped 8 bases, with 7 bases sitting between them. The CDR3 spans 12 residues. In germline, CDR1 is SGHTA, CDR2 FQGNSA. As DNA, the CDR3 is TGTGCCAGCAGCCGCAGAGATTCACCCCTCCACTTT. It translates to CASSRRDSPLHF.

V usage is TRBV25-1 and J usage is TRBJ2-7; D might be TRBD2 (6 bases). This CDR3 has 13 amino acids. The V end was cut by 0 bases, the J end by 7 bases, with 10 bases between. From germline, CDR1 is MGHDK and CDR2 SYGVNS. This CDR3 is CASSEYEGGEQYF. The CDR3 DNA follows: TGTGCCAGCAGTGAATATGAGGGAGGTGAGCAGTACTTC.

The J gene is TRBJ2-1, the V gene TRBV6-1, with D possibly TRBD1 on 6 matching bases. Trimming removed 8 bases from V and 2 bases from J, with 22 bases in between. The CDR3 spans 17 residues. Germline assignment: CDR1 MNHNS and CDR2 SASEGT. CDR3 region: CASGSRDIATPYNEQFF. CDR3 in DNA: TGTGCCAGCGGAAGCCGGGACATAGCGACGCCCTACAATGAGCAGTTCTTC.

This clonotype was seen once. J is TRBJ1-4 and V is TRBV6-6; D remains unclear. The CDR3 totals 13 residues. With 7 bases removed from V and 5 bases from J, the gap between germline ends came to 11 bases. Germline CDR1 MNHNY, CDR2 SVGAGI (reference sequence). As DNA, the CDR3 is TGTGCCAGCACCCTCGGGTCGAATGAAAAACTGTTTTTT. It is translated as CASTLGSNEKLFF.

With respect to this clonotype: This may be a read error: a much more frequent sequence differs by one nucleotide. The chain is built from TRBV6-2 or TRBV6-3 and TRBJ2-6; unclear D gene. The CDR3 has 14 residues. Trimming took off 2 bases at V and 2 bases at J, with 4 bases between the two ends. Germline V gene lookup returns CDR1 MNHEY and CDR2 SVGEGT. The DNA for the CDR3 is TGTGCCAGCAGTTACAGGGCTGGGGCCAACGTCCTGACTTTC. It translates to CASSYRAGANVLTF.

In its sample, this clonotype was seen many times. The chain has TRBV20-1 and TRBJ1-2, with TRBD1 as a possible D gene (5 bases). The CDR3 consists of 13 residues. The germline V gene has CDR1 DFQATT and CDR2 SNEGSKA (reference sequence). The V and J ends lost 4 bases and 11 bases respectively, with 20 bases between them. CDR3 region: CSANPSSIGGYTF. CDR3 bases: TGCAGTGCTAACCCGAGCAGTATTGGGGGTTACACCTTC.

The gene calls are TRBV29-1 and TRBJ2-5, with D possibly being TRBD1 or TRBD2 (5 bases each). There are 14 residues in the CDR3. Germline assignment: CDR1 SQVTM and CDR2 ANQGSEA. V was clipped by 2 bases and J by 11 bases, with 21 bases between them. The CDR3 loop is CSVEYWGLRDEQYF. The CDR3 nucleotides are TGCAGCGTTGAATACTGGGGGTTGAGGGATGAGCAGTACTTC.

CDR3 sequence (DNA): TGCGCCAGCAGCCAAGGTTACCGGACAGGGTTAAGCGGCTACACCTTC. This encodes CASSQGYRTGLSGYTF. The V call is TRBV4-1, the J call TRBJ1-2, with 8 bases fitting TRBD1. Trimming took 1 base from V and 8 from J; bases not matched to a gene: 12. This CDR3 has 16 residues. Germline CDR1 is MGHRA and CDR2 is YSYEKL.

This chain uses TRBV6-5 with TRBJ2-5; D may be TRBD1 (6 bases). The CDR3 is 13 residues long. With 6 bases removed from V and 4 bases from J, the gap between germline ends came to 12 bases. Germline CDR1 is MNHEY and CDR2 is SVGAGI. CDR3 nucleotide sequence: TGTGCCAGCAGCCGACAGGACGGAGAGACCCAGTACTTC. Its translation: CASSRQDGETQYF.